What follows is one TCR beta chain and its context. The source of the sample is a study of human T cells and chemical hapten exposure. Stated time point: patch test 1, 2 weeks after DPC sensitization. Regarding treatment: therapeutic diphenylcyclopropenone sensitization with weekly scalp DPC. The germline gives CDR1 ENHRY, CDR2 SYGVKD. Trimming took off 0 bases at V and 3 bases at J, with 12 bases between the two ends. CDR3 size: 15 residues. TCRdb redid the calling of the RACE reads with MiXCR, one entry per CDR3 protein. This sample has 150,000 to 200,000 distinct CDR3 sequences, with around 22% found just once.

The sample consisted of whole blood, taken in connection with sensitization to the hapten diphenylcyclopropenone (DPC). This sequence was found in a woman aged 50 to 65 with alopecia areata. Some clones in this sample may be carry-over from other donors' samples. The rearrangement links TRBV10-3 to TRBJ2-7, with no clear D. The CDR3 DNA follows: TGTGCCATCAGTGAGTCGATCCTGGGCGGCTACGAGCAGTACTTC. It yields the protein CAISESILGGYEQYF.